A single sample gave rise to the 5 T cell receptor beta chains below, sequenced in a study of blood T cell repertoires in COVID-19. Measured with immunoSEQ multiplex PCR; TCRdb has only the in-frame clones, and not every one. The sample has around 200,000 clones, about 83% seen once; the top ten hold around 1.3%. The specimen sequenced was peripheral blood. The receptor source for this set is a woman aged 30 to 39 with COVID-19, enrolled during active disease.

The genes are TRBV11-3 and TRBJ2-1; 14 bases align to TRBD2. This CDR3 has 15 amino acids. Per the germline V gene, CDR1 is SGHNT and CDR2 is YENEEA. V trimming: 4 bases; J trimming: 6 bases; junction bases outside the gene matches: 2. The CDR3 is CASSSGTSGSNEQFF. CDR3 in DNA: TGTGCCAGCAGCTCCGGGACTAGCGGGAGCAATGAGCAGTTCTTC.

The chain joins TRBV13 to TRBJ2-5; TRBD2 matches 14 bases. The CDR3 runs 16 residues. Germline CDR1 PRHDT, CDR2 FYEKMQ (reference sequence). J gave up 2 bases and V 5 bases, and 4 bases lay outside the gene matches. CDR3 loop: CASSARLAGGQETQYF. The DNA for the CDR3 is TGTGCCAGCAGCGCTCGACTAGCGGGAGGGCAAGAGACCCAGTACTTC.

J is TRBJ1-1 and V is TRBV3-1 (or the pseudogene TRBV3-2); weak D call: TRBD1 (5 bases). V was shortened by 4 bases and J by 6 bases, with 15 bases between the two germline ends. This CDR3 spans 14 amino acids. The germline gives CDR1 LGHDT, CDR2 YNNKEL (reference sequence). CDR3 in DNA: TGTGCCAGCAGCCTCCTTGGTCAGGGATCTGAAGCTTTCTTT. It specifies CASSLLGQGSEAFF.

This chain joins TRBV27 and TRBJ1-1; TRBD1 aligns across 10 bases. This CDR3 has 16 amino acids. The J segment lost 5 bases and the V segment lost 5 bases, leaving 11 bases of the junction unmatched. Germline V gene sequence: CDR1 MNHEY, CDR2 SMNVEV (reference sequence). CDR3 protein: CASSTLPGQGTTEAFF. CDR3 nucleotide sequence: TGTGCCAGCAGTACTCTTCCGGGACAGGGGACGACTGAAGCTTTCTTT.

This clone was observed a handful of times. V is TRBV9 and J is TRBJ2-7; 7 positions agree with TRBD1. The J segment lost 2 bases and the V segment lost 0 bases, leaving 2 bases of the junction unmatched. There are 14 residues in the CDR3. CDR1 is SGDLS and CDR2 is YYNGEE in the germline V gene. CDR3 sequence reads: CASSVGTGTYEQYF. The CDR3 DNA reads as TGTGCCAGCAGCGTAGGGACAGGTACCTACGAGCAGTACTTC.